The TCR beta chain under discussion was sequenced for a study of shared clonotypes between healthy human individuals. The sample holds many counts of this clone. The target antigen is unknown. The CDR3 contains 16 residues. V shed 4 bases, J shed 7 bases, and the junction held 8 bases outside the gene matches. Germline assignment: CDR1 MDHEN and CDR2 SYDVKM. TCRdb's table, derived via immunoSEQ multiplex PCR, lists solely in-frame clones and lacks some. This table holds about 2.3 million clones, approximately 90% found once. Study-wide points: Clonotypes shared by all four donors outscored non-shared clonotypes in generation probability.

The sequenced material came from naive CD4+ T cells from PBMCs. Subset noted: CD45RA+ positively selected. The sequence came from a man aged 18 to 30 in good health. Some clones in this sample may be carry-over from other donors' samples. The chain carries TRBV28 and TRBJ2-1; TRBD2 aligns across 12 bases. CDR3 sequence reads: CASSWETSGSGNEQFF. The CDR3 nucleotides are TGTGCCAGCAGTTGGGAGACTAGCGGGAGTGGGAATGAGCAGTTCTTC.